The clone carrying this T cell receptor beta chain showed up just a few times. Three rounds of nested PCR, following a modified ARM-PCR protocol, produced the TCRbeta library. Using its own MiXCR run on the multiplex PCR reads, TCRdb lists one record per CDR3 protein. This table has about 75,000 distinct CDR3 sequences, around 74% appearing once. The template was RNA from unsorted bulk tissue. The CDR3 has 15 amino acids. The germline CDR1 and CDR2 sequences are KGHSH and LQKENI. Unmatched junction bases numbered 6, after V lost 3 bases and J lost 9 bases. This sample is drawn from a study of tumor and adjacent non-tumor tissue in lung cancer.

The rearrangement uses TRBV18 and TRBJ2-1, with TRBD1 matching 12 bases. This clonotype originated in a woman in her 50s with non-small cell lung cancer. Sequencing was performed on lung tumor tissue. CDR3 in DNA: TGTGCCAGCTCACCCCGGGACAGGGGGCAAGGTGAGCAGTTCTTC. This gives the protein CASSPRDRGQGEQFF.